These 29 T cell receptor beta chains share one sample of origin, sequenced in a study of response to subunit inactivated influenza vaccine. A single record per CDR3 protein comes from TCRdb applying MiXCR to the RT-PCR reads. There are 860,000 or so distinct CDR3 sequences in the sample; around 21% occur only once, and around 9.6% lies in the top ten. The sequencing here drew on PBMCs from blood, taken approximately 5 days after vaccination. Receptors originate from a middle-aged man who received an inactivated influenza vaccine.

This clonotype is a singleton in its sample. This chain joins TRBV18 and TRBJ2-5; the D gene is possibly TRBD1 (6 bases). In germline, CDR1 is KGHSH, CDR2 LQKENI. The V end lost 3 bases, the J end lost 5 bases, and 16 bases lay between the germline ends. The length of the CDR3 is 15 residues. The CDR3: CASSPPEGVRETQYF. The CDR3 bases are TGTGCCAGCTCACCTCCCGAGGGGGTCAGGGAGACCCAGTACTTC. The variable domain in full, completed from reference TRBV18 and TRBJ2-5, reads NAGVMQNPRHLVRRRGQEARLRCSPMKGHSHVYWYRQLPEEGLKFMVYLQKENIIDESGMPKERFSAEFPKEGPSILRIQQVVRGDSAAYFCASSPPEGVRETQYFGPGTRLLVL.

This clonotype was detected only a few times. The chain carries TRBV15 and TRBJ2-5; D is uncertain. The CDR3 is 15 residues long. The V gene lost 0 bases and the J gene lost 2 bases, with 10 bases spanning the gap. Germline V gives CDR1 LNHNV, CDR2 YYDKDF (reference sequence). In DNA form, the CDR3 reads TGTGCCACCAGCAGAGATTCACTGAGGCAAGAGACCCAGTACTTC. Its translation: CATSRDSLRQETQYF.

The gene calls are TRBV18 and TRBJ2-3, with D maybe TRBD2 (5 bases). Germline V gives CDR1 KGHSH, CDR2 LQKENI. V was clipped by 2 bases and J by 5 bases, with 8 bases between them. The CDR3 consists of 13 residues. The DNA of the CDR3 is TGTGCCAGCTCACCAAGCGGAGTAGATACGCAGTATTTT. Translated, it gives CASSPSGVDTQYF.

This clonotype was picked up a small number of times. The V gene is TRBV7-8, the J gene TRBJ2-2; 8 bases are a match to TRBD2. The junction had 14 bases not matched to a gene; V was cut back by 7 bases and J by 7 bases. The CDR3 contains 16 residues. Per the germline V gene, CDR1 is SGHVS and CDR2 is FQNEAQ. DNA for the CDR3: TGTGCCAGCAAGACCGCTGCGCGGGAGGCTGTCGGGGAGCTGTTTTTT. It yields the protein CASKTAAREAVGELFF.

This clonotype was counted a few times. V and J are TRBV5-6 and TRBJ1-4; a possible D gene is TRBD1 (5 bases). This CDR3 comprises 15 residues. With 3 bases removed from V and 5 bases from J, the gap between germline ends came to 14 bases. The V gene's germline CDR1 is SGHDT and CDR2 YYEEEE. The CDR3 nucleotides are TGTGCCAGCAGCTCCCAAATAAAGGGGAATGAAAAACTGTTTTTT. Translation gives CASSSQIKGNEKLFF.

This clonotype appeared a few times. V and J are TRBV4-3 and TRBJ2-1; the D call may be TRBD1 or TRBD2 (5 bases each). V was pared by 1 base and J by 5 bases, with 12 bases between. CDR1 and CDR2 from the germline V gene are LGHNA and YSLEER. CDR3 size: 15 residues. The chain's CDR3 is CASSQAFGANNEQFF. CDR3 coding DNA: TGCGCCAGCAGCCAAGCATTCGGGGCTAACAATGAGCAGTTCTTC.

This clonotype was observed a handful of times. The rearrangement links TRBV5-6 to TRBJ2-1; 7 nucleotides line up with TRBD2. V lost 4 bases, J lost 5 bases, and 6 bases stayed unmatched. The CDR3 runs 14 residues. Germline V gene data show CDR1 as SGHDT and CDR2 as YYEEEE. CDR3 region: CASSTRESDNEQFF. The DNA of the CDR3 is TGTGCCAGCAGCACGCGGGAGAGCGACAATGAGCAGTTCTTC.

This rearrangement joins TRBV6-1 to TRBJ2-2, with TRBD1 matching over 10 bases. CDR3 length: 16 residues. Looked up from germline, CDR1 is MNHNS and CDR2 is SASEGT. J gave up 4 bases and V 5 bases, and 7 bases lay outside the gene matches. The CDR3 DNA is TGTGCCAGCAGTACCCGGGACAGGGGTGGCACCGGGGAGCTGTTTTTT. This encodes CASSTRDRGGTGELFF.

The chain recombines TRBV24-1 with TRBJ2-3, with 9 bases fitting TRBD2. The CDR3 contains 14 residues. Trimming took 10 bases from V and 3 from J; bases not matched to a gene: 7. The germline V gene encodes CDR1 KGHDR and CDR2 SFDVKD. The CDR3 DNA follows: TGTGCCACTAGTCTGCGGGAGGGAACAGATACGCAGTATTTT. This gives the protein CATSLREGTDTQYF.

This clonotype appeared a few times. The chain joins TRBV10-3 to TRBJ1-2, with D hard to call. Trimming took 7 bases from V and 7 from J, leaving 16 bases between them. The CDR3 contains 13 residues. The germline V gene encodes CDR1 ENHRY and CDR2 SYGVKD. CDR3 nucleotide sequence: TGTGCCATCAAAGATGGGAACGGCCCTGGCTACACCTTC. Translating gives CAIKDGNGPGYTF.

This clonotype showed up just a few times. The chain recombines TRBV7-9 with TRBJ2-1; no clear D. The germline V gene has CDR1 SEHNR and CDR2 FQNEAQ (reference sequence). V dropped 1 base and J dropped 5 bases, with 9 bases sitting between them. The CDR3 covers 14 residues. In DNA, the CDR3 is TGTGCCAGCAGCTTAGTCGGATCGGACAATGAGCAGTTCTTC. It is translated as CASSLVGSDNEQFF.

This clonotype was found a few times. The rearrangement links TRBV12-3 or TRBV12-4 to TRBJ2-2, with D unresolved. CDR3 length equals 18 residues. Between the trimmed V and J ends, which lost 3 bases and 5 bases, there was a span of 22 bases. CDR3 loop: CASSFGQYGSSFTGELFF. The CDR3 DNA follows: TGTGCCAGCAGTTTTGGGCAGTACGGTTCCAGTTTTACCGGGGAGCTGTTTTTT.

The chain is built from TRBV4-3 and TRBJ1-4, with D maybe TRBD1 (6 bases). The germline V and J ends were trimmed by 4 bases and 7 bases, with 16 bases remaining between them. CDR1 LGHNA and CDR2 YSLEER come from the germline V gene. The CDR3 sequence is 15 residues long. CDR3 amino acids: CASSLNGGFTEKLFF. Here the CDR3 DNA reads TGCGCCAGCAGCCTTAATGGGGGCTTCACTGAAAAACTGTTTTTT.

This clonotype has only a few counts. This chain connects TRBV2 to TRBJ2-1; D is unclear. The germline CDR1 and CDR2 sequences are SNHLY and FYNNEI. There are 12 residues in the CDR3. V was cut by 6 bases and J by 5 bases, with 8 bases left in between. The CDR3 spells CASSPEDNEQFF. The CDR3 DNA sequence: TGTGCCAGCAGCCCCGAGGACAATGAGCAGTTCTTC.

This clonotype has a handful of counts. The chain uses TRBV5-1 and TRBJ2-7; 7 nucleotides agree with TRBD1. CDR3 length equals 15 residues. The germline gives CDR1 SGHRS, CDR2 YFSETQ. The V gene end was trimmed by 0 bases and the J gene end by 7 bases; junction bases not matched to a gene: 10. The DNA for the CDR3 is TGCGCCAGCAGCTTGGGAGACAGGGATTCGGGGGAGCAGTACTTC. It translates to CASSLGDRDSGEQYF.

The chain uses TRBV7-8 and TRBJ2-3; D may be TRBD2 (6 bases). Trimming stripped 6 bases from V and 0 bases from J, with 13 bases between. The germline V gene encodes CDR1 SGHVS and CDR2 FQNEAQ. The CDR3 loop spans 15 amino acids. CDR3 coding DNA: TGTGCCAGCAGAGCCGGGAGAGGGAGCACAGATACGCAGTATTTT. Translation gives CASRAGRGSTDTQYF.

The rearrangement uses TRBV12-3 or TRBV12-4 and TRBJ2-1; a weak D match, TRBD1 (6 bases). Deletions cut 3 bases from V and 0 bases from J, with 9 bases between. The CDR3 contains 15 residues. The CDR3 DNA follows: TGTGCCAGCAGTTTGGGGGCGACCTCCTACAATGAGCAGTTCTTC. This translates into CASSLGATSYNEQFF.

The sample holds a few counts of this clonotype. The rearrangement uses TRBV4-2 and TRBJ2-7, with 7 positions matching TRBD2. The CDR3 is 16 amino acids. V shed 0 bases, J shed 4 bases, and the junction held 9 bases outside the gene matches. Per the germline V gene, CDR1 is LGHNA and CDR2 is YNFKEQ. The CDR3 loop is CASSQDRGGSRYEQYF. The CDR3 DNA sequence: TGTGCCAGCAGCCAAGATCGGGGCGGGAGTAGATACGAGCAGTACTTC.

This chain uses TRBV20-1 with TRBJ2-3; D uncertain. Trimming removed 3 bases from V and 1 base from J, with 11 bases in between. Per germline, CDR1 DFQATT and CDR2 SNEGSKA (reference sequence). CDR3 length: 14 amino acids. The CDR3 sequence is CSASPGRRTDTQYF. The DNA of the CDR3 is TGCAGTGCTAGCCCCGGCCGGCGCACAGATACGCAGTATTTT.

This clonotype was detected many times. CDR3 protein: CSAPRGSYEQYF. CDR3 DNA: TGCAGTGCCCCGCGGGGCTCCTACGAGCAGTACTTC. V gene TRBV20-1 combines with J gene TRBJ2-7, with D possibly being TRBD2 (6 bases). V lost 6 bases, J lost 0 bases, and 9 bases lay in between. Germline V gene sequence: CDR1 DFQATT, CDR2 SNEGSKA (reference sequence). The CDR3 runs to 12 residues.

Ten or more counts support this clonotype. The chain couples TRBV6-5 to TRBJ1-2; the match to TRBD1 covers 8 bases. Germline values: CDR1 MNHEY, CDR2 SVGAGI. The CDR3 has 14 amino acids. Trimming took 4 bases from V and 8 from J; bases not matched to a gene: 9. CDR3 bases: TGTGCCAGCAGTTCGGACAGGGTGTTACGAGGCTACACCTTC. Protein sequence: CASSSDRVLRGYTF.

This clonotype turned up a few times. The chain has TRBV4-1 and TRBJ2-1; 7 bases map to TRBD1. CDR1 is MGHRA, CDR2 YSYEKL, per germline. The V segment lost 4 bases and the J segment 4 bases; nucleotides outside the gene matches: 4. CDR3 length equals 14 residues. In DNA form, the CDR3 reads TGCGCCAGCAGCCCCCAACAGGGGTACAATGAGCAGTTCTTC. Protein: CASSPQQGYNEQFF.

The chain combines TRBV6-1 with TRBJ2-2, with D possibly TRBD1 on 6 matching bases. CDR3 length: 13 amino acids. The V gene's germline CDR1 is MNHNS and CDR2 SASEGT. V was pared by 4 bases and J by 6 bases, with 9 bases between. For the CDR3, the DNA is TGTGCCAGCAGTGCGCCAGGGGCCGGGGAGCTGTTTTTT. Translating gives CASSAPGAGELFF.

The CDR3 DNA sequence: TGTGCCAGCAGTTCCTCGGACCGGGCAACTAATGAAAAACTGTTTTTT. Translation: CASSSSDRATNEKLFF. V is TRBV12-3 or TRBV12-4 and J is TRBJ1-4; unclear D gene. With 4 bases removed from V and 0 bases from J, the gap between germline ends came to 12 bases. CDR3 length: 16 residues.

This clonotype showed up just once. Germline is not matched at one junction end, which may reflect a read error. This chain uses TRBV6-1 with TRBJ2-1; D unclear. Germline CDR1 MNHNS, CDR2 SASEGT. This CDR3 region has 14 residues. The CDR3 reads CASRASLMYNEQLF. CDR3 nucleotide sequence: TGTGCCAGCAGGGCCTCCCTCATGTACAATGAGCAGCTCTTC.

The J gene is TRBJ2-1, the V gene TRBV5-1; 15 bases line up with TRBD2. Germline CDR1 and CDR2: SGHRS and YFSETQ. V lost 4 bases, J lost 7 bases, and 9 bases stayed unmatched. This CDR3 contains 17 residues. Here the CDR3 reads CASSRGLAGGVLNEQFF. The CDR3 DNA follows: TGCGCCAGCAGCAGAGGACTAGCGGGAGGGGTTTTGAATGAGCAGTTCTTC.

The chain joins TRBV19 to TRBJ2-5; TRBD1 matches 9 bases. Trimming took 6 bases from V and 7 from J; bases not matched to a gene: 9. The CDR3 is 14 residues long. Germline CDR1 reads LNHDA; CDR2 reads SQIVND (reference sequence). Written as DNA, the CDR3 is TGTGCCAGTAGCCGGGACAGGGCCTGGGGGACCCAGTACTTC. Its translation: CASSRDRAWGTQYF.

This chain links TRBV11-2 with TRBJ2-1; the match to TRBD1 covers 9 bases. Trimming took 4 bases from V and 8 from J; bases not matched to a gene: 6. Germline CDR1 SGHAT, CDR2 FQNNGV. The CDR3 is made up of 14 amino acids. In nucleotides, the CDR3 is TGTGCCAGCAGCTATGGGACAGGGAACTATGAGCAGTTCTTC. Amino acid sequence: CASSYGTGNYEQFF. Filled out from reference TRBV11-2 and TRBJ2-1, the complete variable domain reads EAGVAQSPRYKIIEKRQSVAFWCNPISGHATLYWYQQILGQGPKLLIQFQNNGVVDDSQLPKDRFSAERLKGVDSTLKIQPAKLEDSAVYLCASSYGTGNYEQFFGPGTRLTVL.

In this sample, this clonotype turned up a few times. V gene TRBV5-1 combines with J gene TRBJ1-4; 8 nucleotides align to TRBD1. There are 14 residues in the CDR3. V trimming: 3 bases; J trimming: 8 bases; junction bases outside the gene matches: 6. Germline V gene sequence: CDR1 SGHRS, CDR2 YFSETQ. The CDR3 DNA is TGCGCCAGCAGCTCCTTGACAGGGGACGAAAAACTGTTTTTT. Translation: CASSSLTGDEKLFF.